One sample yielded the 13 T cell receptor beta chains listed below, sequenced in a study of T cell changes during pregnancy in multiple sclerosis. Clones were sequenced by immunoSEQ multiplex PCR, and TCRdb holds only the in-frame ones, with some missing. Of tens of thousands of clones in the sample, roughly 90% were seen once. Specimen: CD8+ T cells from peripheral blood mononuclear cells, collected before pregnancy. These receptors all come from a female donor with multiple sclerosis, enrolled in a pregnancy study.

This sequence joins TRBV4-1 and TRBJ2-4; TRBD2 matches 7 bases. V lost 4 bases and J lost 0; bases outside the gene matches: 3. This CDR3 region has 15 residues. Germline-derived CDR1 and CDR2 are MGHRA and YSYEKL. The CDR3 nucleotides are TGCGCCAGCAGCCCTGGCGGGGGAGCCAAAAACATTCAGTACTTC. This gives the protein CASSPGGGAKNIQYF.

The rearrangement links TRBV15 to TRBJ2-7; D is undetermined. Germline V gene data show CDR1 as LNHNV and CDR2 as YYDKDF (reference sequence). V shed 0 bases and J shed 9 bases, with 15 bases lying between them. This CDR3 spans 14 amino acids. DNA for the CDR3: TGTGCCACCAGCAGAGATCTCGCGACTTTAGGGCAGTACTTC. It is translated as CATSRDLATLGQYF.

This clone was observed once. This chain uses TRBV11-2 with TRBJ2-2; no firm D call. Germline lookup yields CDR1 SGHAT and CDR2 FQNNGV. The CDR3 runs to 11 residues. V shed 0 bases and J shed 10 bases, with 3 bases lying between them. The CDR3 sequence: CASSLEAELFF. CDR3 sequence (DNA): TGTGCCAGCAGCTTAGAAGCGGAGCTGTTTTTT. Using reference TRBV11-2 and TRBJ2-2 for the parts outside the CDR3, the full variable domain is EAGVAQSPRYKIIEKRQSVAFWCNPISGHATLYWYQQILGQGPKLLIQFQNNGVVDDSQLPKDRFSAERLKGVDSTLKIQPAKLEDSAVYLCASSLEAELFFGEGSRLTVL.

This chain links TRBV6-5 with TRBJ1-2; TRBD1 might be the D (6 bases). Trimming left V 0 bases short and J 8 bases short, with 13 bases between. Per the germline V gene, CDR1 is MNHEY and CDR2 is SVGAGI. CDR3 length equals 14 residues. CDR3 sequence reads: CASSYSRGARGYTF. The CDR3 DNA is TGTGCCAGCAGTTACTCGCGGGGGGCCCGAGGCTACACCTTC.

This clone was observed a single time. This rearrangement joins TRBV5-1 to TRBJ1-2; the match to TRBD1 covers 9 bases. V lost 0 bases to trimming and J lost 8 bases; unmatched junction nucleotides: 11. The CDR3 sequence is 16 residues long. In germline, CDR1 is SGHRS, CDR2 YFSETQ. The CDR3 region has the DNA TGCGCCAGCAGCTTGGAGCCGGAGGGACAGGGTAGAGGCTACACCTTC. Translating it yields CASSLEPEGQGRGYTF. The full variable domain, completed using reference TRBV5-1 and TRBJ1-2, is KAGVTQTPRYLIKTRGQQVTLSCSPISGHRSVSWYQQTPGQGLQFLFEYFSETQRNKGNFPGRFSGRQFSNSRSEMNVSTLELGDSALYLCASSLEPEGQGRGYTFGSGTRLTVV.

The V gene is TRBV7-6, the J gene TRBJ2-1; perhaps TRBD2 as D (6 bases). Trimming pared 0 bases from V and 8 bases from J, leaving 17 bases between. CDR3 length: 16 amino acids. Germline lookup yields CDR1 SGHVS and CDR2 FNYEAQ. This CDR3 is CASSLAGLDQLDEQFF. The CDR3 DNA sequence: TGTGCCAGCAGCTTAGCGGGACTCGATCAGCTCGATGAGCAGTTCTTC.

The chain links TRBV27 to TRBJ2-1, with no clear D. V was clipped by 6 bases and J by 3 bases, with 6 bases between them. The CDR3 loop spans 12 amino acids. Germline V CDR1 and CDR2: MNHEY, SMNVEV (reference sequence). In nucleotides, the CDR3 is TGTGCCAGCAGCCCAAACTACAATGAGCAGTTCTTC. Translating it yields CASSPNYNEQFF.

V usage is TRBV5-1 and J usage is TRBJ2-3, with 7 positions matching TRBD2. Per germline, CDR1 SGHRS and CDR2 YFSETQ. V trimming: 0 bases; J trimming: 1 base; junction bases outside the gene matches: 2. The CDR3 extends over 15 amino acids. The CDR3 DNA reads TGCGCCAGCAGCTTGGCCAGCGGGGGCACAGATACGCAGTATTTT. It codes for CASSLASGGTDTQYF.

The chain recombines TRBV27 with TRBJ2-2; the D gene is possibly TRBD2 (6 bases). Germline lookup yields CDR1 MNHEY and CDR2 SMNVEV (reference sequence). Deletions cut 7 bases from V and 3 bases from J, with 12 bases between. This CDR3 comprises 14 residues. CDR3 DNA sequence: TGTGCCAGCATAGGAGGGTTGGACACCGGGGAGCTGTTTTTT. Encoded protein: CASIGGLDTGELFF.

CDR3 sequence (DNA): TGTGCCAGCAGCCAAGAATCGGGGACAACATACGAGCAGTACTTC. Translating it yields CASSQESGTTYEQYF. The chain recombines TRBV4-2 with TRBJ2-7, with a possible D match to TRBD1 (6 bases). The CDR3 runs 15 residues. The germline V gene has CDR1 LGHNA and CDR2 YNFKEQ. The V and J ends lost 0 bases and 4 bases respectively, with 13 bases between them.

In its sample, this clone was seen once. The chain carries TRBV30 and TRBJ1-1; D is undetermined. V dropped 0 bases and J dropped 5 bases, with 7 bases sitting between them. CDR1 and CDR2 (germline): GTSNPN, SVGIG (reference sequence). This CDR3 is 12 amino acids long. In nucleotides, the CDR3 is TGTGCCTGGAGTGTTGGGAGGACTGAAGCTTTCTTT. Translated, it gives CAWSVGRTEAFF.

V gene TRBV2 combines with J gene TRBJ2-2; weak D call: TRBD1 (5 bases). The CDR3 extends over 12 amino acids. Trimming left V 8 bases short and J 2 bases short, with 6 bases between. The germline gives CDR1 SNHLY, CDR2 FYNNEI. CDR3 nucleotides: TGTGCCAGCCAGGGTAACACCGGGGAGCTGTTTTTT. This encodes CASQGNTGELFF.

In this sample, this clone turned up once. The V and J genes are TRBV27 and TRBJ2-1, with 10 bases identical to TRBD2. In germline, CDR1 is MNHEY, CDR2 SMNVEV (reference sequence). Trimming removed 0 bases from V and 8 bases from J; junction bases left unmatched: 10. This CDR3 is 17 amino acids long. The CDR3 loop is CASSLSGAGGPRDEQFF. In DNA, the CDR3 is TGTGCCAGCAGTTTATCGGGAGCGGGGGGGCCCCGGGATGAGCAGTTCTTC.